The 7 T cell receptor beta chains below were found in one sample sequenced in a study of blood T cell repertoires in COVID-19. The repertoire was sequenced with immunoSEQ multiplex PCR; TCRdb's copy has only in-frame clones and lacks some. The sample consists of approximately 240,000 clones, about 83% of them appearing once. Sequencing used peripheral blood. These TCRs come from a woman aged 25 to 39 with COVID-19, enrolled during active disease.

The CDR3 nucleotides read TGTGCCAGCAGCTCCGGGACAGGGAACACAGATACGCAGTATTTT. It specifies CASSSGTGNTDTQYF. J is TRBJ2-3 and V is TRBV11-1, with 9 nucleotides matching TRBD1. The CDR3 is 15 residues long. From germline, CDR1 is SGHAT and CDR2 FQDESV (reference sequence). J was trimmed by 2 bases and V by 4 bases; bases with no gene match: 4.

The V gene is TRBV7-9, the J gene TRBJ2-1, with 7 bases identical to TRBD2. This CDR3 is built from 15 residues. CDR1 is SEHNR, CDR2 FQNEAQ, per germline (reference sequence). The V and J ends lost 5 bases and 5 bases, in that order; junction bases with no gene match: 9. CDR3: CASSKIGGSDNEQFF. The CDR3 nucleotides are TGTGCCAGCAGCAAAATCGGGGGGAGCGACAATGAGCAGTTCTTC.

The chain recombines TRBV7-2 with TRBJ2-5; 9 positions match TRBD2. With V trimmed by 5 bases and J by 1 base, 5 bases remained unmatched. The CDR3 contains 15 residues. Germline V lookup: CDR1 SGHTA, CDR2 FQGNSA. The CDR3 sequence is CASSGLAGLQETQYF. In DNA, the CDR3 is TGTGCCAGCAGCGGTCTAGCGGGGCTCCAAGAGACCCAGTACTTC.

This clone was recorded once. The genes are TRBV18 and TRBJ1-5, with 8 bases aligning to TRBD1. CDR1 is KGHSH, CDR2 LQKENI, per germline. J gave up 5 bases and V 5 bases, and 2 bases lay outside the gene matches. There are 13 residues in the CDR3. The CDR3 loop is CASSGTGDQPQHF. The DNA for the CDR3 is TGTGCCAGCTCAGGGACAGGAGATCAGCCCCAGCATTTT.

This clone occurred a few times. This chain joins TRBV18 and TRBJ2-2; 9 bases map to TRBD1. Germline V gene sequence: CDR1 KGHSH, CDR2 LQKENI. V gave up 3 bases and J gave up 1 base; unmatched junction bases: 6. This CDR3 comprises 17 residues. The CDR3 DNA reads TGTGCCAGCTCACCTACGACAGGGGGAAAGAACACCGGGGAGCTGTTTTTT. This translates into CASSPTTGGKNTGELFF.

This clone was detected only a few times. The rearrangement joins TRBV3-1 (or the pseudogene TRBV3-2) to TRBJ2-7; 9 bases align to TRBD1. The CDR3 totals 15 residues. J lost 3 bases, V lost 5 bases, and 8 bases had no gene match. Germline CDR1 LGHDT, CDR2 YNNKEL (reference sequence). DNA of the CDR3: TGTGCCAGCAGCGTTTCCGGGACAGGGATCTACGAGCAGTACTTC. As protein: CASSVSGTGIYEQYF.

The chain has TRBV29-1 and TRBJ2-1, with 7 nucleotides matching TRBD1. The germline V gene encodes CDR1 SQVTM and CDR2 ANQGSEA. With V trimmed by 6 bases and J by 7 bases, 9 bases remained unmatched. CDR3 size: 13 residues. CDR3: CSVPTGHWNEQFF. Here the CDR3 DNA reads TGCAGCGTCCCGACAGGGCATTGGAATGAGCAGTTCTTC.